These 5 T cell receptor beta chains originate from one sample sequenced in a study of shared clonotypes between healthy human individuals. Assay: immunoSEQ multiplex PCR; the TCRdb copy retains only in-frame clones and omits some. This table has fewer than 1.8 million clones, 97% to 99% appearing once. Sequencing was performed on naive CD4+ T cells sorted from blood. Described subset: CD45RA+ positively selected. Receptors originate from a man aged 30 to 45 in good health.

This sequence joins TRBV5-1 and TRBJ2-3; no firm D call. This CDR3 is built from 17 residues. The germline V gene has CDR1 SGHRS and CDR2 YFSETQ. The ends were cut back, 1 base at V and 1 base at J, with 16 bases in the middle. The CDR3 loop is CASSLFSDLLGTDTQYF. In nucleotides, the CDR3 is TGCGCCAGCAGCTTGTTTTCGGATCTGCTAGGCACAGATACGCAGTATTTT.

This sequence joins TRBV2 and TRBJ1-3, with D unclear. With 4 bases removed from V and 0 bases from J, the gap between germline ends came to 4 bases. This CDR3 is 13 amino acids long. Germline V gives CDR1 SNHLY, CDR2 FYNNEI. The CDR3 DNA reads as TGTGCCAGCAGTGTTACCTCTGGAAACACCATATATTTT. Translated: CASSVTSGNTIYF. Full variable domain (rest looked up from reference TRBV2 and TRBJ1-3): EPEVTQTPSHQVTQMGQEVILRCVPISNHLYFYWYRQILGQKVEFLVSFYNNEISEKSEIFDDQFSVERPDGSNFTLKIRSTKLEDSAMYFCASSVTSGNTIYFGEGSWLTVV.

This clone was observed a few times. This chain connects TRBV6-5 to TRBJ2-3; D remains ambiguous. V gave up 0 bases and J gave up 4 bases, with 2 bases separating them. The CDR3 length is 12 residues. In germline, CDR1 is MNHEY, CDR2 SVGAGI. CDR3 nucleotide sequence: TGTGCCAGCAGTTACTCCCCAGATACGCAGTATTTT. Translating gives CASSYSPDTQYF.

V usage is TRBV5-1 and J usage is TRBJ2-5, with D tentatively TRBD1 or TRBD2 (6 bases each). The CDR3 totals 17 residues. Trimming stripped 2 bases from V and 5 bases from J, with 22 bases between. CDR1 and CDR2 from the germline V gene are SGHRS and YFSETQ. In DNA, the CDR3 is TGCGCCAGCAGCTTTTCGGGGGCGAGTGGTCTTGGTGAGACCCAGTACTTC. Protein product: CASSFSGASGLGETQYF.

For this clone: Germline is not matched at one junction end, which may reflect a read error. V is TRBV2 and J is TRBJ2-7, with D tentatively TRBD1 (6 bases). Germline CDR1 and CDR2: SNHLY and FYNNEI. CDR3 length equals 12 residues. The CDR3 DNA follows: TGTGCCAGCAGCGATGATACAGGGAAGACCGACTTC. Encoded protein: CASSDDTGKTDF.